The sample holds many counts of the clone carrying this TCR beta chain. No antigen is known for it. This sample is drawn from a study of prognosis after radiotherapy for stage I lung cancer. Turning to the study itself: Ages of the approximately 12 men and about 6 women ranged roughly 53 to 84 years, median around 74. No patient had concurrent therapy with stereotactic body radiotherapy. Overall study findings and caveats: Lower Shannon entropy after stereotactic body radiation therapy was observed in patients who went on to develop distant metastases.

Each of the patients had no lymph node involvement on CT and PET/CT and no prior chemotherapy, radiotherapy or other malignancies. Starting from genomic DNA, TCR beta CDR3 was amplified through two-round multiplex PCR. The authors ran first-round PCR with primers specific to each TRBV and TRBJ gene. TCRdb redid the calling of the multiplex PCR reads with MiXCR, one entry per CDR3 protein. The sample has 15,000 to 20,000 distinct CDR3 sequences; around 30% are singletons. Looked up from germline, CDR1 is SGHTA and CDR2 is FQGNSA. With V trimmed by 5 bases and J by 9 bases, 8 bases remained unmatched. This CDR3 region has 16 residues.

This clonotype originated in a donor over 45 with non-small cell lung cancer. The sample was PBMCs, taken before or after stereotactic body radiation therapy (not recorded which). The J gene is TRBJ2-1, the V gene TRBV7-2, with TRBD2 matching over 15 bases. In DNA form, the CDR3 reads TGTGCCAGCAGCCGGACTAGCGGGAGGGACCTCGGTGAGCAGTTCTTC. Protein sequence: CASSRTSGRDLGEQFF.